This T cell receptor (beta chain) emerged from a study of cytomegalovirus exposure and HLA in healthy donors. The primer mix had 60 Vbeta and 13 Jbeta primers. Using immunoSEQ multiplex PCR, the repertoire was profiled, and TCRdb retains in-frame clones only, with some absent. This sample has approximately 150,000 clones; about two thirds occur once, and the top ten carry 4% to 5.5%. This clone turned up a few times. No antigen is known for it. Germline-derived CDR1 and CDR2 are MNHEY and SVGAGI. With 0 bases removed from V and 5 bases from J, the gap between germline ends came to 10 bases. This CDR3 region has 14 residues. The study's findings and limits: What TCR beta sequences reportedly achieved was accurate prediction of HLA-A and HLA-B alleles in most subjects. Another analysis was done later, and it associated more than 15,000 TCR beta sequences with HLA alleles at 0.05 false discovery rate.

The rearrangement uses TRBV6-5 and TRBJ2-5, with D unresolved. This TCR derives from a man in his 60s in good health and CMV-seronegative. Sequencing was carried out using PBMCs. The CDR3 reads CASSYSTGKETQYF. The CDR3 nucleotides read TGTGCCAGCAGTTACTCGACTGGAAAGGAGACCCAGTACTTC.